The text below deals with one TCR delta chain. This sequence may be a read error, since a much larger clone differs from it by one base. TCRdb applied CATT to the RT-PCR reads for clone calling. The sample lists some 2,500 delta-chain clones, 22% seen once, with roughly a quarter in the top ten. This specimen comes from a study of gamma-delta T cells after stem cell transplantation. Germline V lookup: CDR1 GEAIGNYY, CDR2 EKD. This CDR3 has 21 residues. The J gene is TRDJ3, the V gene TRDV2; 10 bases agree with TRDD3. Sequencing was done on a sample of gamma-delta T cells. The sequence was collected from a human donor. It is not recorded whose cells these are; they may come from a transplant donor. CDR3 region: CSCDTAILGGYRSWDTRQMFF. CDR3 nucleotides: TGTTCCTGTGACACGGCGATTCTTGGGGGATACAGGTCCTGGGACACCCGACAGATGTTTTTC.